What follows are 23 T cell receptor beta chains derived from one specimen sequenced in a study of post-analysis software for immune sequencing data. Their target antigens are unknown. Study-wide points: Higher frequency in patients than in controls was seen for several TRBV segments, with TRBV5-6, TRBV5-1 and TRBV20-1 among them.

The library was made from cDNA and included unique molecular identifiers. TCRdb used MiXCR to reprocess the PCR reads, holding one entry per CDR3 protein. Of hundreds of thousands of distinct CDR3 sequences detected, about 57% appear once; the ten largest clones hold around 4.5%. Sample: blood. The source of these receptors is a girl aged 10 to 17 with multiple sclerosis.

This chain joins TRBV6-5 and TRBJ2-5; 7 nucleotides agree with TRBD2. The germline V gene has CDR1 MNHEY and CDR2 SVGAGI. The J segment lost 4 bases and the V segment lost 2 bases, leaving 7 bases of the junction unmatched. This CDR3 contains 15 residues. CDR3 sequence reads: CASSYRGGGRETQYF. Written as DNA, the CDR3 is TGTGCCAGCAGTTACCGGGGTGGCGGGAGAGAGACCCAGTACTTC.

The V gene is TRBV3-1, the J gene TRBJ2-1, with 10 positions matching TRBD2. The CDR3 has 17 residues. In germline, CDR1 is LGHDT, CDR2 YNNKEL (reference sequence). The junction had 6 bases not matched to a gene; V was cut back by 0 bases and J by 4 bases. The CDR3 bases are TGTGCCAGCAGCCAAGAGGTAGCGGGGGGCCTGTACAATGAGCAGTTCTTC. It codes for CASSQEVAGGLYNEQFF.

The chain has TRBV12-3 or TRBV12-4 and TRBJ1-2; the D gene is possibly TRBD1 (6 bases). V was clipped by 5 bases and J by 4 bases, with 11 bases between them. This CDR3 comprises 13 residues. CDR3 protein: CASSTRQVYGYTF. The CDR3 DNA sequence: TGTGCCAGCAGTACCCGACAGGTCTATGGCTACACCTTC.

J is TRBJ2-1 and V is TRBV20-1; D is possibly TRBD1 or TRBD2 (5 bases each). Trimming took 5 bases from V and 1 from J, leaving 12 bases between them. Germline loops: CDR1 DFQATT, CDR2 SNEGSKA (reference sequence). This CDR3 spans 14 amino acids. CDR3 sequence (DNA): TGCAGTGCTGGGACGGAAGCTTCCTACAATGAGCAGTTCTTC. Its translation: CSAGTEASYNEQFF.

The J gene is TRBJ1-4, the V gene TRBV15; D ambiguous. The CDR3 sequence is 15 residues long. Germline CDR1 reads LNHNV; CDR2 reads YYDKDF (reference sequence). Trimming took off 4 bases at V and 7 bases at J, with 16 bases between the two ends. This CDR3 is CATSNRLIRVEKLFF. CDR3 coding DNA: TGTGCCACCAGCAACCGACTTATTCGGGTTGAAAAACTGTTTTTT.

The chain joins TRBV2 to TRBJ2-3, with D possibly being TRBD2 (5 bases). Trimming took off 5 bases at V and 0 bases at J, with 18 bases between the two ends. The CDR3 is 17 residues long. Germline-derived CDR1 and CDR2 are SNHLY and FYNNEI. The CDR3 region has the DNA TGTGCCAGCAGTCCCAGCGGTCCGTCGCTTAGCACAGATACGCAGTATTTT. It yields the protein CASSPSGPSLSTDTQYF.

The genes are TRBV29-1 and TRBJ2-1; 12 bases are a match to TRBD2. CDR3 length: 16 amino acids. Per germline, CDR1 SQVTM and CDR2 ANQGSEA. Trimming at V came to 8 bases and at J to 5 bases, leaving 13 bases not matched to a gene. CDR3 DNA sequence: TGCAGCTCAGGGACTAGCGGGCTCGCCCGCAACAATGAGCAGTTCTTC. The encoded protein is CSSGTSGLARNNEQFF.

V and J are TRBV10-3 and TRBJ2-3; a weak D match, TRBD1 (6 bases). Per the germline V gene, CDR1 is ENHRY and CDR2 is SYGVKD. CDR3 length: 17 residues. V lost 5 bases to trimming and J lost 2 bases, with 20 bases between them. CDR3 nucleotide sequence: TGTGCCATCAGTACAGGGTCCAACGGACGGTACACAGATACGCAGTATTTT. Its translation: CAISTGSNGRYTDTQYF.

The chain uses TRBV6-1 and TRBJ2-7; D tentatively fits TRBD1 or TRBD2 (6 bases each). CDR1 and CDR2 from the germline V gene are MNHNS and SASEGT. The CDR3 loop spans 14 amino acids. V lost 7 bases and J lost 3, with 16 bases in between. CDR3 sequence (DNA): TGTGCCAGCACTCCCCGGGGGCGAAACTACGAGCAGTACTTC. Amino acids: CASTPRGRNYEQYF.

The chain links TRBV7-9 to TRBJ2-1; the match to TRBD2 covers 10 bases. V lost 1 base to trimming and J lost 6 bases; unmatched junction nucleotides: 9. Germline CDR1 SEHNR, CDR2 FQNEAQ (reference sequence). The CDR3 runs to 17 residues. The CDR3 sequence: CASSLVGWASGGNEQFF. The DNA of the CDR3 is TGTGCCAGCAGCTTAGTTGGGTGGGCTAGCGGGGGCAATGAGCAGTTCTTC.

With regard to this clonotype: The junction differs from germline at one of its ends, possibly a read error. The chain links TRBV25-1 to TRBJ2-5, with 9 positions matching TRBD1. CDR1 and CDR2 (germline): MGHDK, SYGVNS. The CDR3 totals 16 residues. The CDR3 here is CAGSESGQGPKETQYF. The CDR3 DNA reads TGTGCCGGCAGTGAATCGGGACAGGGTCCAAAAGAGACCCAGTACTTC.

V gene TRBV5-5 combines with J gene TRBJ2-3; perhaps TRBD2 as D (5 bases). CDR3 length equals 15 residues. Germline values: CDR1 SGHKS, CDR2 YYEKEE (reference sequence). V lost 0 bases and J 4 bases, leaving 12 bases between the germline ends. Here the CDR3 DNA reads TGTGCCAGCAGCTTGGGTAGCTTCGGGGCAGATACGCAGTATTTT. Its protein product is CASSLGSFGADTQYF.

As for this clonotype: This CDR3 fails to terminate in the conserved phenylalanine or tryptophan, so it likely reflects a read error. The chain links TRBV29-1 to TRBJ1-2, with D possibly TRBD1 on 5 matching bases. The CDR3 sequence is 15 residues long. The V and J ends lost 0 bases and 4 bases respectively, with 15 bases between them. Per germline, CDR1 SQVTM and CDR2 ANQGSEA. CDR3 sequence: CSVEDLPGRGYGYTC. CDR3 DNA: TGCAGCGTTGAAGATCTACCAGGGAGAGGCTATGGCTACACCTGC.

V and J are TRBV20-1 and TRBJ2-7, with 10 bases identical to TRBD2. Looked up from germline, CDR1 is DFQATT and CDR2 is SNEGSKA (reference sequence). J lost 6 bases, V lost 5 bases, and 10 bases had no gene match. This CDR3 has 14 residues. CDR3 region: CSAPTSGARVEQYF. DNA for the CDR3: TGCAGTGCTCCTACTAGCGGGGCACGGGTCGAGCAGTACTTC.

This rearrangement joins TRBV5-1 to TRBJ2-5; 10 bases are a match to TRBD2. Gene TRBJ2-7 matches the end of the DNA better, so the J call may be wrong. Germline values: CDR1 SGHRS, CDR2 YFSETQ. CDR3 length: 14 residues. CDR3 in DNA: TGCGCCAGCAGCCCGGGGACTAGCGCCCACGAGCAGTACTTC. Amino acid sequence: CASSPGTSAHEQYF.

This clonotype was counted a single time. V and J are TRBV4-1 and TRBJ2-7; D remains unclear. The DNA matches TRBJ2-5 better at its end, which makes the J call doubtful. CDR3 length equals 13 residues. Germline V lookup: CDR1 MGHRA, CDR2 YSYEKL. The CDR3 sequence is CASSQDLWETQYF. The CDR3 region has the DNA TGCGCCAGCAGCCAAGATCTTTGGGAGACCCAGTACTTC.

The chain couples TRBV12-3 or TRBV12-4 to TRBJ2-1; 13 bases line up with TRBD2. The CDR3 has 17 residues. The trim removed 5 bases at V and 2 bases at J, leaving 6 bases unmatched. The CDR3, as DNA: TGTGCCAGCAGTCCAACTAGCGGGGGGGCGGCCTACAATGAGCAGTTCTTC. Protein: CASSPTSGGAAYNEQFF.

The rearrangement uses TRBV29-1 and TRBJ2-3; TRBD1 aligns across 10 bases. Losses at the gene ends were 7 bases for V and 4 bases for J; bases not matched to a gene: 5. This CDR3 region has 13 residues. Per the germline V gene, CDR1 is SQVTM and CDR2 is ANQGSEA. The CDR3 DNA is TGCAGCGGCGGACAGGGGGGCGCAGATACGCAGTATTTT. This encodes CSGGQGGADTQYF.

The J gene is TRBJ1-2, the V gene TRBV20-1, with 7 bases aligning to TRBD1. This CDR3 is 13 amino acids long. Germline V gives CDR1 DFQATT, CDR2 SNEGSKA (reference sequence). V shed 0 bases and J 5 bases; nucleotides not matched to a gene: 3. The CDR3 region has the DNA TGCAGTGCTAGAGATGAGACAGGGTATGGCTACACCTTC. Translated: CSARDETGYGYTF.

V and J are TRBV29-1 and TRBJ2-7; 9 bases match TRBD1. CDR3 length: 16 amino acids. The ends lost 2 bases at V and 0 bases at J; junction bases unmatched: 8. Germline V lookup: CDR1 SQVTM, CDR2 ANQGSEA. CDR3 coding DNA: TGCAGCGTTGAATTCTCCGGGACAGGGACCTCCTACGAGCAGTACTTC. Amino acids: CSVEFSGTGTSYEQYF.

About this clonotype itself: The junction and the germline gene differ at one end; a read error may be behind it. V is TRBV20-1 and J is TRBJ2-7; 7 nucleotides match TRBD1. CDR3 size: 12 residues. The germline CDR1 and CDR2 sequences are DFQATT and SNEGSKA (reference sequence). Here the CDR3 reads CSARDRVQEQYF. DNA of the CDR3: TGCAGTGCAAGAGACAGGGTTCAGGAGCAGTACTTC.

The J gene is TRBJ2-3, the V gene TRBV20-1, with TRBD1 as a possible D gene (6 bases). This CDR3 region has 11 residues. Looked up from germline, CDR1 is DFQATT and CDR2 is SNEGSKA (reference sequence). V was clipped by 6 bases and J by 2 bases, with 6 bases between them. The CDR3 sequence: CSAGHTDTQYF. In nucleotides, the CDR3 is TGCAGTGCGGGACACACAGATACGCAGTATTTT.

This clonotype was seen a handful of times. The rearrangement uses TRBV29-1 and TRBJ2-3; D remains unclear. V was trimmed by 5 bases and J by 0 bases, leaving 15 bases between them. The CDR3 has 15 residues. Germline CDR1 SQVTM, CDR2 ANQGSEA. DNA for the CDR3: TGCAGCGTTACCTCCAAATCGGGTAGCACAGATACGCAGTATTTT. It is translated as CSVTSKSGSTDTQYF.